This T cell receptor (beta chain) was retrieved from a study of cytomegalovirus exposure and HLA in healthy donors. This clone was seen just once. Its antigen is not identified. Findings and caveats of the study: Donors were assumed by presence/absence analyses to have roughly uniform sequencing depth.

The study ran its PCR with 60 Vbeta and 13 Jbeta primers. Sequencing used immunoSEQ multiplex PCR; TCRdb keeps in-frame clones, though not all of them. The sample holds approximately 97,000 clones, around 82% seen once. The trim removed 3 bases at V and 5 bases at J, leaving 11 bases unmatched. Germline values: CDR1 GTSNPN, CDR2 SVGIG (reference sequence). This CDR3 is 15 amino acids long. This chain joins TRBV30 and TRBJ2-7, with TRBD1 matching over 9 bases. What was sequenced was PBMCs. This clonotype was obtained from a man aged 35 to 55 in good health and CMV-seropositive. CDR3 coding DNA: TGTGCCTGGAGCCTCTCTCCGGGACAGGGCCACGAGCAGTACTTC. Protein sequence: CAWSLSPGQGHEQYF.